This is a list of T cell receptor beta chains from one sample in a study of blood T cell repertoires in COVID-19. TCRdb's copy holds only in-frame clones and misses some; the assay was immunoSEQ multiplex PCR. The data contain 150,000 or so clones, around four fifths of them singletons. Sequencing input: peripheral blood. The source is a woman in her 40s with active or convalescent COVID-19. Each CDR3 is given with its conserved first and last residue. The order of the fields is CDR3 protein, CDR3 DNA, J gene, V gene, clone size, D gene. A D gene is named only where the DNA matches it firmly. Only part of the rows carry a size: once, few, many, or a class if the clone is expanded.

CDR3 protein: CASSQEDRAKGYTF; CDR3 DNA: TGTGCCAGCAGCCAAGAGGACAGGGCGAAGGGCTACACCTTC; J gene: TRBJ1-2; V gene: TRBV3-1/TRBV3-2; clone size: .; D gene: TRBD1
CDR3 protein: CASRRTGGENSPLHF; CDR3 DNA: TGTGCCAGCAGAAGGACAGGGGGCGAAAATTCACCCCTCCACTTT; J gene: TRBJ1-6; V gene: TRBV2; clone size: .; D gene: TRBD1
CDR3 protein: CSVELMGGNEKLFF; CDR3 DNA: TGCAGCGTGGAGTTGATGGGGGGAAATGAAAAACTGTTTTTT; J gene: TRBJ1-4; V gene: TRBV29-1; clone size: .; D gene: .
CDR3 protein: CSVTRLAQETQYF; CDR3 DNA: TGCAGCGTTACAAGACTAGCCCAAGAGACCCAGTACTTC; J gene: TRBJ2-5; V gene: TRBV29-1; clone size: .; D gene: TRBD2
CDR3 protein: CSVGSGQGNEQYF; CDR3 DNA: TGCAGCGTTGGATCGGGACAGGGGAACGAGCAGTACTTC; J gene: TRBJ2-7; V gene: TRBV29-1; clone size: many; D gene: TRBD1
CDR3 protein: CASSARGVAGPPGEQYF; CDR3 DNA: TGTGCCAGCAGCGCCCGGGGGGTAGCGGGTCCCCCGGGTGAGCAGTACTTC; J gene: TRBJ2-7; V gene: TRBV7-2; clone size: .; D gene: TRBD2
CDR3 protein: CATGGTGADTQYF; CDR3 DNA: TGTGCCACCGGGGGGACAGGGGCCGATACGCAGTATTTT; J gene: TRBJ2-3; V gene: TRBV10-3; clone size: .; D gene: TRBD1
CDR3 protein: CASSPNPGWNEQFF; CDR3 DNA: TGTGCCAGCAGTCCAAATCCAGGGTGGAATGAGCAGTTCTTC; J gene: TRBJ2-1; V gene: TRBV28; clone size: .; D gene: .
CDR3 protein: CASSPQGRTQYF; CDR3 DNA: TGTGCCAGCAGCCCACAGGGGAGGACGCAGTATTTT; J gene: TRBJ2-3; V gene: TRBV5-8; clone size: .; D gene: .
CDR3 protein: CASSIRGPGGEQYF; CDR3 DNA: TGTGCCAGTAGTATAAGGGGCCCCGGGGGCGAGCAGTACTTC; J gene: TRBJ2-7; V gene: TRBV19; clone size: .; D gene: .
CDR3 protein: CASSLSRDSYEQYF; CDR3 DNA: TGTGCCAGCAGCCTGAGCCGAGACTCCTACGAGCAGTACTTC; J gene: TRBJ2-7; V gene: TRBV6-2/TRBV6-3; clone size: .; D gene: .
CDR3 protein: CASSLIVPTGVRYNSPLHF; CDR3 DNA: TGTGCCAGCAGTTTAATTGTCCCGACAGGGGTTCGCTATAATTCACCCCTCCACTTT; J gene: TRBJ1-6; V gene: TRBV27; clone size: .; D gene: TRBD1
CDR3 protein: CASSVGDFQETQYF; CDR3 DNA: TGTGCCAGCAGCGTAGGGGACTTCCAAGAGACCCAGTACTTC; J gene: TRBJ2-5; V gene: TRBV9; clone size: .; D gene: .
CDR3 protein: CASSPRDRESGTQYF; CDR3 DNA: TGTGCCAGCAGCCCGCGGGACAGGGAATCAGGGACCCAGTACTTC; J gene: TRBJ2-5; V gene: TRBV3-1/TRBV3-2; clone size: .; D gene: TRBD1
CDR3 protein: CASSLDVSASGEAFF; CDR3 DNA: TGCGCCAGCAGCTTGGACGTTTCGGCCAGCGGGGAAGCTTTCTTT; J gene: TRBJ1-1; V gene: TRBV5-1; clone size: .; D gene: .
CDR3 protein: CASTQTGGRPYEQYF; CDR3 DNA: TGTGCCAGTACCCAGACAGGGGGCCGACCCTACGAGCAGTACTTC; J gene: TRBJ2-7; V gene: TRBV19; clone size: .; D gene: TRBD1
CDR3 protein: CASSFTGGGHGNQPQHF; CDR3 DNA: TGTGCCAGCAGCTTTACAGGGGGCGGGCATGGCAATCAGCCCCAGCATTTT; J gene: TRBJ1-5; V gene: TRBV7-9; clone size: .; D gene: TRBD1
CDR3 protein: CASSFGTRTGHNSPLHF; CDR3 DNA: TGTGCCAGCAGTTTCGGGACCCGGACAGGGCACAATTCACCCCTCCACTTT; J gene: TRBJ1-6; V gene: TRBV27; clone size: .; D gene: TRBD1
CDR3 protein: CASSLQGEDTEAFF; CDR3 DNA: TGTGCCAGCAGCTTACAGGGGGAAGACACTGAAGCTTTCTTT; J gene: TRBJ1-1; V gene: TRBV9; clone size: .; D gene: TRBD1
CDR3 protein: CASSIDRGGTQYF; CDR3 DNA: TGTGCCAGTAGTATTGACAGGGGGGGGACCCAGTACTTC; J gene: TRBJ2-5; V gene: TRBV19; clone size: .; D gene: TRBD1
CDR3 protein: CASSRASGYTEAFF; CDR3 DNA: TGTGCCAGCAGTCGCGCGTCGGGGTACACTGAAGCTTTCTTT; J gene: TRBJ1-1; V gene: TRBV3-1/TRBV3-2; clone size: .; D gene: .
CDR3 protein: CASSESRGGGGYTF; CDR3 DNA: TGCGCCAGCAGTGAGTCGAGAGGGGGTGGTGGCTACACCTTC; J gene: TRBJ1-2; V gene: TRBV10-2; clone size: .; D gene: .
CDR3 protein: CASTEDGGLGNTIYF; CDR3 DNA: TGTGCCAGCACAGAGGACGGAGGGCTTGGAAACACCATATATTTT; J gene: TRBJ1-3; V gene: TRBV9; clone size: .; D gene: .
CDR3 protein: CASSVAGGTPTLNTEAFF; CDR3 DNA: TGTGCCAGCAGCGTAGCAGGGGGGACACCAACCCTGAACACTGAAGCTTTCTTT; J gene: TRBJ1-1; V gene: TRBV9; clone size: .; D gene: TRBD1
CDR3 protein: CATSRDPGGNTIYF; CDR3 DNA: TGTGCCACCAGCAGAGATCCTGGGGGCAACACCATATATTTT; J gene: TRBJ1-3; V gene: TRBV15; clone size: .; D gene: .
CDR3 protein: CARSLSWTGGPNTEAFF; CDR3 DNA: TGTGCCAGAAGCTTGTCTTGGACAGGGGGCCCGAACACTGAAGCTTTCTTT; J gene: TRBJ1-1; V gene: TRBV5-3; clone size: .; D gene: TRBD1
CDR3 protein: CSVGDNEQFF; CDR3 DNA: TGCAGTGTCGGGGACAATGAGCAGTTCTTC; J gene: TRBJ2-1; V gene: TRBV20-1; clone size: .; D gene: .
CDR3 protein: CASSLVGGQHTDTQYF; CDR3 DNA: TGTGCCAGCAGTTTAGTGGGGGGACAGCACACAGATACGCAGTATTTT; J gene: TRBJ2-3; V gene: TRBV28; clone size: .; D gene: .
CDR3 protein: CASSLGRDDNQPQHF; CDR3 DNA: TGTGCCAGCAGCTTAGGCAGGGATGACAATCAGCCCCAGCATTTT; J gene: TRBJ1-5; V gene: TRBV7-6; clone size: few; D gene: .
CDR3 protein: CASNLDRPGPQHF; CDR3 DNA: TGTGCCAGCAACCTTGACAGGCCAGGGCCCCAGCATTTT; J gene: TRBJ1-5; V gene: TRBV28; clone size: .; D gene: .
CDR3 protein: CASKTAGNYEQYF; CDR3 DNA: TGTGCCAGCAAGACGGCAGGGAACTACGAGCAGTACTTC; J gene: TRBJ2-7; V gene: TRBV6-5; clone size: .; D gene: .
CDR3 protein: CAIQGAGSYGYTF; CDR3 DNA: TGTGCCATCCAGGGGGCAGGCTCTTATGGCTACACCTTC; J gene: TRBJ1-2; V gene: TRBV10-3; clone size: .; D gene: TRBD1
CDR3 protein: CASSQDRTGDGYTF; CDR3 DNA: TGTGCCAGCAGCCAAGATCGGACAGGGGACGGCTACACCTTC; J gene: TRBJ1-2; V gene: TRBV4-2; clone size: few; D gene: TRBD1
CDR3 protein: CARSPGQGNSPLHF; CDR3 DNA: TGTGCCAGGAGTCCGGGACAGGGAAATTCACCCCTCCACTTT; J gene: TRBJ1-6; V gene: TRBV2; clone size: once; D gene: TRBD1
CDR3 protein: CASSYSSRTHEQYF; CDR3 DNA: TGTGCCAGCAGTTACTCGAGCCGAACCCACGAGCAGTACTTC; J gene: TRBJ2-7; V gene: TRBV6-5; clone size: .; D gene: .
CDR3 protein: CASSESTVEVGYTF; CDR3 DNA: TGCGCCAGCAGTGAGTCAACTGTCGAGGTTGGCTACACCTTC; J gene: TRBJ1-2; V gene: TRBV10-2; clone size: .; D gene: .
CDR3 protein: CASSLGLWTVPYEQYF; CDR3 DNA: TGTGCCAGCAGTTTAGGACTCTGGACAGTCCCTTACGAGCAGTACTTC; J gene: TRBJ2-7; V gene: TRBV28; clone size: .; D gene: .
CDR3 protein: CASSRGGYRMDNEQFF; CDR3 DNA: TGTGCCAGCAGCCGGGGAGGCTATCGGATGGACAATGAGCAGTTCTTC; J gene: TRBJ2-1; V gene: TRBV14; clone size: once; D gene: .
CDR3 protein: CASSQGGLAGVNDEQYF; CDR3 DNA: TGCGCCAGCAGCCAAGGCGGACTAGCGGGAGTCAACGACGAGCAGTACTTC; J gene: TRBJ2-7; V gene: TRBV4-1; clone size: few; D gene: TRBD2
CDR3 protein: CASSFGQGGNSPLHF; CDR3 DNA: TGCGCCAGCAGCTTCGGACAGGGGGGGAATTCACCCCTCCACTTT; J gene: TRBJ1-6; V gene: TRBV5-1; clone size: .; D gene: TRBD1